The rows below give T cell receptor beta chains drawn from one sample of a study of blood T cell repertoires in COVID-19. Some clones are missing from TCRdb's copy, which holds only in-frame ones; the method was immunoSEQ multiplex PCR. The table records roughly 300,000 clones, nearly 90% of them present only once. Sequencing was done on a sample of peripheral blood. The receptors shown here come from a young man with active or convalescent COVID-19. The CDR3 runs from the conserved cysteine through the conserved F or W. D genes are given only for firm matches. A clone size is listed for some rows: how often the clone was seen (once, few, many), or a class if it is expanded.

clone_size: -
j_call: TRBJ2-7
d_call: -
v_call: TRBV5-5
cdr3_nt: TGTGCCAGCAGCTTGTGGGCGGGCGAGCAGTACTTC
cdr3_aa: CASSLWAGEQYF

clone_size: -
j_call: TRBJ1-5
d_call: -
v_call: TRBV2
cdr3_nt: TGTGCCAGCAGTGTCCGACTTCAGCCCCAGCATTTT
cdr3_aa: CASSVRLQPQHF

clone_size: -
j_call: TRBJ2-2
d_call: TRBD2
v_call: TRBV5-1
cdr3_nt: TGCGCCAGCAGCTTGGTTGTAGCGGGGTTAAACACCGGGGAGCTGTTTTTT
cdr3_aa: CASSLVVAGLNTGELFF

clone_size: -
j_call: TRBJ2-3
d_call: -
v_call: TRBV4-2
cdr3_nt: TGTGCCAGCAGCCAAGAAACTAACACAGATACGCAGTATTTT
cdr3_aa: CASSQETNTDTQYF

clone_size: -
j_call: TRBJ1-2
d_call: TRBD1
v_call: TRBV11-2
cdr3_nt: TGTGCCAGCAGCAGAAACAGGGGACTAGATGGCTACACCTTC
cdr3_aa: CASSRNRGLDGYTF

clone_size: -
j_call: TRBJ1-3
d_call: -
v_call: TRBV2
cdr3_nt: TGTGCCAGCAGTGACCTTGGGTCAGGCTCTGGAAACACCATATATTTT
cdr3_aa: CASSDLGSGSGNTIYF

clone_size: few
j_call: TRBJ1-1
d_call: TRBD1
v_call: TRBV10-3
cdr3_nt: TGTGCCATCAGTGAAGCAGACAGGGTGAGTGGAGCTTTCTTT
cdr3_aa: CAISEADRVSGAFF

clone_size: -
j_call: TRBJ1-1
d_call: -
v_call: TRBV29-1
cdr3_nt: TGCAGCGTTGAACAGGGCGTGAACACTGAAGCTTTCTTT
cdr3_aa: CSVEQGVNTEAFF

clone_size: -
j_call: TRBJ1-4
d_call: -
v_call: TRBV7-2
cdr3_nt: TGTGCCAGCAGCTTAGGAGGTGGTAATGAAAAACTGTTTTTT
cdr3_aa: CASSLGGGNEKLFF

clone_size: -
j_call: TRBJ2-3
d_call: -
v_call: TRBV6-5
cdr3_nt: TGTGCCACCCTCACAACAGATACGCAGTATTTT
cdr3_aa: CATLTTDTQYF

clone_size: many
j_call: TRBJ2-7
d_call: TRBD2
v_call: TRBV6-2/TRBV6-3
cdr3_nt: TGTGCCAGCAGTTACGGGACTAGCGGCTACGAGCAGTACTTC
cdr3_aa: CASSYGTSGYEQYF

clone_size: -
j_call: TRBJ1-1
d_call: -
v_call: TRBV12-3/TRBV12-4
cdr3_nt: TGTGCCAGCAGAGGACAGACAAACACTGAAGCTTTCTTT
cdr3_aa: CASRGQTNTEAFF

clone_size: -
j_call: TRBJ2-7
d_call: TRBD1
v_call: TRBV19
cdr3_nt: TGTGCCAGTAGTATAGGAGGCTGGGACAGGGACCACGAGCAGTACTTC
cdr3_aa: CASSIGGWDRDHEQYF

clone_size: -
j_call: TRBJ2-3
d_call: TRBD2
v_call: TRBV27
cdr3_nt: TGTGCCAGCAGTTTATTTAGCGGGGGAGGAACAGATACGCAGTATTTT
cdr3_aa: CASSLFSGGGTDTQYF

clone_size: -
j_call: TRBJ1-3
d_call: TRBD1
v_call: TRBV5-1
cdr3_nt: TGCGCCAGCAGCTTGGAGACAGGGGGCCGTGGAAACACCATATATTTT
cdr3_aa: CASSLETGGRGNTIYF

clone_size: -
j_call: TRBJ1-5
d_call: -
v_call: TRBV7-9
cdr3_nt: TGTGCCAGCAGCTTAGATTCAGGGGGCAATCAGCCCCAGCATTTT
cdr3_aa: CASSLDSGGNQPQHF

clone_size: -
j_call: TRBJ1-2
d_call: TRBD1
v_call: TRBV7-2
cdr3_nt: TGTGCCAGTAGCTCTCAGACAGGGCAATATGGCTACACCTTC
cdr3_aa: CASSSQTGQYGYTF

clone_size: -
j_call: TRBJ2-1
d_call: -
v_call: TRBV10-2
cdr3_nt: TGCGCCAGCAGTGAGTCGGGGCACCCTTTAAATGAGCAGTTCTTC
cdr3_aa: CASSESGHPLNEQFF

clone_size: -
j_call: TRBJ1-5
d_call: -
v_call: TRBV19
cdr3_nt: TGTGCCAGTAGTATCTCCCGCGGTTATAGCAATCAGCCCCAGCATTTT
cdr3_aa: CASSISRGYSNQPQHF

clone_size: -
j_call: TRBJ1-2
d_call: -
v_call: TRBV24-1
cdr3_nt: TGTGCCACCTGGGACGGTATCACAGGGAATGGCTACACCTTC
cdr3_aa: CATWDGITGNGYTF

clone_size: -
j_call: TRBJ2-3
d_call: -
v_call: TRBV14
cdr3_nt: TGTGCCAGCAGCCAACAAACAGGGAGCACAGATACGCAGTATTTT
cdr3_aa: CASSQQTGSTDTQYF

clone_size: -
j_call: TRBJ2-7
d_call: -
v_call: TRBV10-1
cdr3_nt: TGCGCCAGCAGTGAGTCGGGGCAGTACGAGCAGTACTTC
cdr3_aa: CASSESGQYEQYF

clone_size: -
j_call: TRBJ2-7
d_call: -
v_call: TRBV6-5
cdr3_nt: TGTGCCAGCAGACCCGACAGGTACTACGAGCAGTACTTC
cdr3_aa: CASRPDRYYEQYF

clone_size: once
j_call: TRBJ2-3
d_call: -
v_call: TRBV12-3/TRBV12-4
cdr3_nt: TGTGCCAGCAGTTCCTATGCCGATACGCAGTATTTT
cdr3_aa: CASSSYADTQYF

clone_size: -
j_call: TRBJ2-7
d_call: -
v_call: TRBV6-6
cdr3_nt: TGTGCCAGCAGTCACGACAGCTACGAGCAGTACTTC
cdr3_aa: CASSHDSYEQYF

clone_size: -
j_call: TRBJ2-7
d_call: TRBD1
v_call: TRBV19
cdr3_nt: TGTGCCAGTAGTGCCCGGACAGGGGTGTATCACGAGCAGTACTTC
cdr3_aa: CASSARTGVYHEQYF

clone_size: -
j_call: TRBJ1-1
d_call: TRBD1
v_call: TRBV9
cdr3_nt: TGTGCCAGCAGCGGTGACAGGGTCACTGAAGCTTTCTTT
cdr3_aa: CASSGDRVTEAFF

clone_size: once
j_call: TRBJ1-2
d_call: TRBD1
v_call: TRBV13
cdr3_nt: TGTGCCAGCAGCTTAGGCGGACAGGGGCTCTATGGCTACACCTTC
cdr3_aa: CASSLGGQGLYGYTF

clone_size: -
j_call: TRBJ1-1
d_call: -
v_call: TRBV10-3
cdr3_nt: TGTGCCATCAGTGAGGAGGTGAGTGGTCCTGAAGCTTTCTTT
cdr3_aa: CAISEEVSGPEAFF

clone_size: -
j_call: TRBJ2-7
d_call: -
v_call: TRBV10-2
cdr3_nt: TGCGCCAGCACTTCGATGGGGGGGGCCTGGAACTTC
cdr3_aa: CASTSMGGAWNF

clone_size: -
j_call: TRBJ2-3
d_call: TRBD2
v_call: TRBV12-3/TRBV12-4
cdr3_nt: TGTGCCAGCAGTTTCGGGGGGACGGATACGCAGTATTTT
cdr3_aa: CASSFGGTDTQYF

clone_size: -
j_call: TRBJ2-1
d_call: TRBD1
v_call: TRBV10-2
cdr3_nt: TGCGCCAGCAGTGACTGGGACAGGAGTTGGAATGAGCAGTTCTTC
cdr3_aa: CASSDWDRSWNEQFF

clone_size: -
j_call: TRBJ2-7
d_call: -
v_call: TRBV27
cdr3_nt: TGTGCCAGCAGTTTGGGTACAGGGGGGGGCCCCTACGAGCAGTACTTC
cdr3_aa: CASSLGTGGGPYEQYF

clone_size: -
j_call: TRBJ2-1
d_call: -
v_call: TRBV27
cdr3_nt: TGTGCCAGCAGTTTATTTAAAGGAGGAGGGGAGAGCTCCTACAATGAGCAGTTCTTC
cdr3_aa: CASSLFKGGGESSYNEQFF

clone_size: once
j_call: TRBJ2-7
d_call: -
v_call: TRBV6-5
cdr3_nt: TGTGCCAGTCGTGGGCTCTCCTACGAGCAGTACTTC
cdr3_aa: CASRGLSYEQYF

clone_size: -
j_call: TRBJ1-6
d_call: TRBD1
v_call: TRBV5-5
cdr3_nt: TGTGCCAGCAGCAAGTGGACAGGTCGGAAGCCACCCCTCCACTTT
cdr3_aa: CASSKWTGRKPPLHF

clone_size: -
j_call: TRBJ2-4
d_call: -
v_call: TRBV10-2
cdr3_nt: TGCGCCAGCTATTGGCAAAACATTCAGTACTTC
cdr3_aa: CASYWQNIQYF

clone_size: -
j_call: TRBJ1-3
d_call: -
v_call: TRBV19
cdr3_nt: TGTGCCAGTAGTATGATTTGGGCAGCTAGAAACACCATATATTTT
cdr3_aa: CASSMIWAARNTIYF

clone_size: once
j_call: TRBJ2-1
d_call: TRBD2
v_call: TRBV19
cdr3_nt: TGTGCCAGTATGGGACCCAAGTACTTCGGGGGGGCCGTAAATGAGCAGTTCTTC
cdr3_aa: CASMGPKYFGGAVNEQFF

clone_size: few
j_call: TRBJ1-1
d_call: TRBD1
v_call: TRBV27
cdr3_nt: TGTGCCAGCAGTAGGGCCGCGACAGGGGGCAGCCGAGGCTACACTGAAGCTTTCTTT
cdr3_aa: CASSRAATGGSRGYTEAFF

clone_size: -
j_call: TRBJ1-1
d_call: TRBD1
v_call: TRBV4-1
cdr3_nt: TGCGCCAGCAGCCGGGTACAGGGGGCGCCCCTTATGAACACTGAAGCTTTCTTT
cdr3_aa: CASSRVQGAPLMNTEAFF

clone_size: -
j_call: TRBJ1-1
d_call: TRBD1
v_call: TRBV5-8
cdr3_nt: TGTGCCAGCAGCCGAAAAGGAGGGGGCGGTGCTGAAGCTTTCTTT
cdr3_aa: CASSRKGGGGAEAFF

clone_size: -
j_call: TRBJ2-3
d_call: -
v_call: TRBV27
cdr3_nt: TGTGCCAGCAGTTTTCCTGGTAGAGGAGATACGCAGTATTTT
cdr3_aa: CASSFPGRGDTQYF

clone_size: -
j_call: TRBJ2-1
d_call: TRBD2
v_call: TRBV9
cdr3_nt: TGTGCCAGCAGCGTTAGCGGGACGCCTCACAATGAGCAGTTCTTC
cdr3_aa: CASSVSGTPHNEQFF

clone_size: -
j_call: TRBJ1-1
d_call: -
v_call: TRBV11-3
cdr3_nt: TGTGCCAGCAGCGAAGGTGGACAGTCGGCTTTCTTT
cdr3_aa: CASSEGGQSAFF